Sequencing of this T cell receptor beta chain was carried out in a study of identical twins. No donor was unhealthy or non-Caucasian. Only a few counts were recorded for this clonotype. TCRdb re-called the 5' RACE reads through MiXCR, storing one row per CDR3 protein. The table has about 530,000 distinct CDR3 sequences, around 15% seen once. The V end was cut by 7 bases, the J end by 0 bases, with 6 bases between. The CDR3 loop spans 13 amino acids. Germline CDR1 is ENHRY and CDR2 is SYGVKD. This same sample was also part of a study on yellow fever vaccine responses in identical twins. That work states: Among the twins, the vaccine T cell response reportedly seemed partly convergent and partly personalized.

The sample comprised CD4+ T cells sorted from blood. The chain couples TRBV10-3 to TRBJ2-2, with D unclear. The source of this sequence is a young woman in good health. The CDR3, as DNA: TGTGCCATCACTGTAACGAACACCGGGGAGCTGTTTTTT. This translates into CAITVTNTGELFF.